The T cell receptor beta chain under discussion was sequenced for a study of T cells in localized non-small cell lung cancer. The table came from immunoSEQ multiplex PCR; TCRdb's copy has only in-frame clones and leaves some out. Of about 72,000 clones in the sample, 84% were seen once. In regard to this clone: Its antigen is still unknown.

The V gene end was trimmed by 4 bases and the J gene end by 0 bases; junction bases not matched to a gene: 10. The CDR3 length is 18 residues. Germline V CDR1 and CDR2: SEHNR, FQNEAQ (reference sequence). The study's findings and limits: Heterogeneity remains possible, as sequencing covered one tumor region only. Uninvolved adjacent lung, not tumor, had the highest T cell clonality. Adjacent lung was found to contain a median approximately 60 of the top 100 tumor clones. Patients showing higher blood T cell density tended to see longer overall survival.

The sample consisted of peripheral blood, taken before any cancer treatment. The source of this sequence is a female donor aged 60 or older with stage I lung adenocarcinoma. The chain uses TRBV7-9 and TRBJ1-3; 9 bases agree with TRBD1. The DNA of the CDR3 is TGTGCCAGCAGCTCAAAACCAACAGGGGGCAACTCTGGAAACACCATATATTTT. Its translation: CASSSKPTGGNSGNTIYF.